This entry lists 20 T cell receptor beta chains sequenced from one sample in a study of blood T cell repertoires in COVID-19 (dated by TCRdb to about 2020). The library relied on the immunoSEQ multiplex PCR assay. TCRdb took over this immuneACCESS table, retaining in-frame rearrangements with V and J assigned. Such tables are incomplete; in checked studies, under half of the missing clones stem from an unresolved V gene, and the remainder is unexplained. Here the sample has some 290,000 clones; roughly nine tenths occur a single time. The leading ten clones occupy more than 9% of the sample. Source material: PBMCs or T cells enriched from blood (not recorded which). Source of these receptors: a woman in her twenties or thirties who had recovered from COVID-19.

The chain combines TRBV4-1 with TRBJ1-3, with no clear D. V gave up 4 bases and J gave up 4 bases, with 8 bases separating them. The CDR3 contains 13 residues. CDR1 and CDR2 from the germline V gene are MGHRA and YSYEKL. CDR3 sequence: CASSRDRGNTIYF. DNA for the CDR3: TGCGCCAGCAGCCGAGACCGGGGAAACACCATATATTTT.

The chain recombines TRBV27 with TRBJ2-2; no clear D. Trimming stripped 3 bases from V and 1 base from J, with 6 bases between. Germline lookup yields CDR1 MNHEY and CDR2 SMNVEV (reference sequence). This CDR3 region has 14 residues. CDR3 amino acids: CASSFTVNTGELFF. CDR3 sequence (DNA): TGTGCCAGCAGTTTTACAGTGAACACCGGGGAGCTGTTTTTT.

The chain employs TRBV27 and TRBJ1-3; weak D call: TRBD1 (6 bases). The CDR3 loop spans 16 amino acids. CDR1 is MNHEY, CDR2 SMNVEV, per germline (reference sequence). Trimming left V 0 bases short and J 4 bases short, with 13 bases between. In DNA form, the CDR3 reads TGTGCCAGCAGTTTATCTTGGGCAGGGGAAGGAAACACCATATATTTT. Translation: CASSLSWAGEGNTIYF.

The chain couples TRBV30 to TRBJ1-1; TRBD1 matches 7 bases. CDR1 and CDR2 from the germline V gene are GTSNPN and SVGIG (reference sequence). V trimming: 5 bases; J trimming: 5 bases; junction bases outside the gene matches: 17. This CDR3 spans 16 amino acids. In DNA form, the CDR3 reads TGTGCCTGGGGCCCCCCTAAAGCCGACAGGGCTACTGAAGCTTTCTTT. Its translation is CAWGPPKADRATEAFF.

The J gene is TRBJ1-2, the V gene TRBV5-5, with unresolved D. V was cut by 2 bases and J by 6 bases, with 8 bases left in between. This CDR3 has 12 residues. Germline V CDR1 and CDR2: SGHKS, YYEKEE (reference sequence). CDR3 coding DNA: TGTGCCAGCAGCTTCCGGGAGAATGGCTACACCTTC. It codes for CASSFRENGYTF.

The chain combines TRBV7-9 with TRBJ1-5; D call uncertain. Deletions cut 4 bases from V and 4 bases from J, with 5 bases between. CDR3 length equals 12 residues. The germline V gene has CDR1 SEHNR and CDR2 FQNEAQ (reference sequence). CDR3 nucleotides: TGTGCCAGCAGCTCACTAAATCAGCCCCAGCATTTT. Its translation is CASSSLNQPQHF.

This chain uses TRBV2 with TRBJ2-3, with D unclear. The V gene lost 4 bases and the J gene lost 0 bases, with 11 bases spanning the gap. The CDR3 has 15 amino acids. The germline CDR1 and CDR2 sequences are SNHLY and FYNNEI. The CDR3 here is CASSGPGRSTDTQYF. In DNA, the CDR3 is TGTGCCAGCAGTGGTCCCGGCAGGAGCACAGATACGCAGTATTTT.

The gene calls are TRBV6-4 and TRBJ2-2, with D possibly being TRBD1 (6 bases). Trimming took 6 bases from V and 2 from J, leaving 16 bases between them. Germline V gene sequence: CDR1 MRHNA, CDR2 SNTAGT. The CDR3 has 16 amino acids. The CDR3 loop reads CASSKSRGTNTGELFF. In nucleotides, the CDR3 is TGTGCCAGCAGCAAATCCAGGGGAACTAACACCGGGGAGCTGTTTTTT.

For this clone: This sample also contains other DNA sequences that code for the same CDR3. DNA for the CDR3: TGTGCCAGCAGCGCTCAGACAGGGGCTAACTATGGCTACACCTTC. Its translation is CASSAQTGANYGYTF. The chain employs TRBV9 and TRBJ1-2; 8 bases match TRBD1. Germline V gives CDR1 SGDLS, CDR2 YYNGEE. V was pared by 3 bases and J by 0 bases, with 4 bases of the junction left unmatched. This CDR3 spans 15 amino acids.

The chain has TRBV29-1 and TRBJ2-1, with 9 nucleotides matching TRBD2. V shed 3 bases, J shed 6 bases, and the junction held 9 bases outside the gene matches. The CDR3 has 15 residues. CDR1 and CDR2 from the germline V gene are SQVTM and ANQGSEA. The CDR3 here is CSVERRTSESNEQFF. CDR3 nucleotide sequence: TGCAGCGTTGAGAGGAGGACTAGCGAGAGCAATGAGCAGTTCTTC.

This clone was counted once. The chain links TRBV27 to TRBJ2-7, with TRBD1 matching 7 bases. The germline V gene has CDR1 MNHEY and CDR2 SMNVEV (reference sequence). This CDR3 comprises 15 residues. V lost 7 bases, J lost 4 bases, and 13 bases stayed unmatched. In DNA, the CDR3 is TGTGCCAGCACCACTTTGTACAGGGGAAGGTACGAGCAGTACTTC. Amino acids: CASTTLYRGRYEQYF.

The rearrangement uses TRBV25-1 and TRBJ1-1; 7 positions match TRBD1. Germline CDR1 is MGHDK and CDR2 is SYGVNS. There are 16 residues in the CDR3. Trimming cost V 1 base and J 0 bases; bases outside gene matches: 5. The CDR3 reads CASSELAGGLNTEAFF. The CDR3 DNA reads TGTGCCAGCAGTGAATTGGCAGGGGGTTTGAACACTGAAGCTTTCTTT.

V and J are TRBV12-2 and TRBJ1-3. TRBV12-2 is flagged as a pseudogene. The CDR3 is made up of 15 amino acids. CDR3 residues: CASRSRANSGNTIYF. DNA of the CDR3: TGTGCAAGTCGCTCTAGAGCTAACTCTGGAAACACCATATATTTT.

The V gene is TRBV15, the J gene TRBJ2-7, with 8 bases identical to TRBD2. The CDR3 runs 16 residues. CDR1 LNHNV and CDR2 YYDKDF come from the germline V gene (reference sequence). Germline trimming cut 3 bases from V and 3 bases from J; bases unmatched to any gene: 10. Written as DNA, the CDR3 is TGTGCCACCAGCAGTTTACGGGAGGGCCCCTACTACGAGCAGTACTTC. As protein: CATSSLREGPYYEQYF.

The chain combines TRBV21-1 with TRBJ1-5; the table's D gene call, TRBD1, was not cross checked with the DNA. TRBV21-1 is a pseudogene. CDR3 size: 15 residues. The CDR3 region has the DNA TGTGCCAGCAGCATTTTGACAGGTAGCAATCAGCCCCAGCATTTT. Residues: CASSILTGSNQPQHF.

This clone was seen a single time. The chain employs TRBV28 and TRBJ1-5; the match to TRBD1 covers 7 bases. Germline assignment: CDR1 MDHEN and CDR2 SYDVKM. The CDR3 runs 16 residues. V lost 1 base and J lost 4; bases outside the gene matches: 7. CDR3: CASSLSVGRGNQPQHF. DNA of the CDR3: TGTGCCAGCAGTTTATCTGTGGGCAGGGGGAATCAGCCCCAGCATTTT.

The chain links TRBV7-2 to TRBJ2-7; a weak D match, TRBD2 (6 bases). The V end was cut by 6 bases, the J end by 4 bases, with 16 bases between. Germline V gene sequence: CDR1 SGHTA, CDR2 FQGNSA. The CDR3 is made up of 14 amino acids. The CDR3 loop is CASRSPGLIYEQYF. CDR3 DNA sequence: TGTGCCAGCAGATCACCGGGACTCATATACGAGCAGTACTTC.

This chain connects TRBV7-9 to TRBJ1-2, with 11 bases matching TRBD1. J lost 5 bases, V lost 5 bases, and 13 bases had no gene match. There are 17 residues in the CDR3. Germline loops: CDR1 SEHNR, CDR2 FQNEAQ (reference sequence). CDR3 residues: CASSPFRDRGNLYGYTF. The CDR3 DNA follows: TGTGCCAGCAGCCCCTTCCGGGACAGGGGGAATCTTTATGGCTACACCTTC.

The genes are TRBV7-6 and TRBJ2-5, with 8 bases identical to TRBD2. The V gene end was trimmed by 1 base and the J gene end by 4 bases; junction bases not matched to a gene: 2. Germline V gene lookup returns CDR1 SGHVS and CDR2 FNYEAQ. The CDR3 runs 14 residues. In nucleotides, the CDR3 is TGTGCCAGCAGCTTAGTACTAGCGGCAGAGACCCAGTACTTC. It yields the protein CASSLVLAAETQYF.

This chain links TRBV7-9 with TRBJ2-2; D is unresolved. The CDR3 runs to 16 residues. CDR1 and CDR2 from the germline V gene are SEHNR and FQNEAQ (reference sequence). The V end lost 7 bases, the J end lost 1 base, and 16 bases lay between the germline ends. As DNA, the CDR3 is TGTGCCAGCAACTTGTGGGCGAGAATGAACACCGGGGAGCTGTTTTTT. This gives the protein CASNLWARMNTGELFF. Together with reference TRBV7-9 and TRBJ2-2, the CDR3 gives the full variable domain: DTGVSQNPRHKITKRGQNVTFRCDPISEHNRLYWYRQTLGQGPEFLTYFQNEAQLEKSRLLSDRFSAERPKGSFSTLEIQRTEQGDSAMYLCASNLWARMNTGELFFGEGSRLTVL.